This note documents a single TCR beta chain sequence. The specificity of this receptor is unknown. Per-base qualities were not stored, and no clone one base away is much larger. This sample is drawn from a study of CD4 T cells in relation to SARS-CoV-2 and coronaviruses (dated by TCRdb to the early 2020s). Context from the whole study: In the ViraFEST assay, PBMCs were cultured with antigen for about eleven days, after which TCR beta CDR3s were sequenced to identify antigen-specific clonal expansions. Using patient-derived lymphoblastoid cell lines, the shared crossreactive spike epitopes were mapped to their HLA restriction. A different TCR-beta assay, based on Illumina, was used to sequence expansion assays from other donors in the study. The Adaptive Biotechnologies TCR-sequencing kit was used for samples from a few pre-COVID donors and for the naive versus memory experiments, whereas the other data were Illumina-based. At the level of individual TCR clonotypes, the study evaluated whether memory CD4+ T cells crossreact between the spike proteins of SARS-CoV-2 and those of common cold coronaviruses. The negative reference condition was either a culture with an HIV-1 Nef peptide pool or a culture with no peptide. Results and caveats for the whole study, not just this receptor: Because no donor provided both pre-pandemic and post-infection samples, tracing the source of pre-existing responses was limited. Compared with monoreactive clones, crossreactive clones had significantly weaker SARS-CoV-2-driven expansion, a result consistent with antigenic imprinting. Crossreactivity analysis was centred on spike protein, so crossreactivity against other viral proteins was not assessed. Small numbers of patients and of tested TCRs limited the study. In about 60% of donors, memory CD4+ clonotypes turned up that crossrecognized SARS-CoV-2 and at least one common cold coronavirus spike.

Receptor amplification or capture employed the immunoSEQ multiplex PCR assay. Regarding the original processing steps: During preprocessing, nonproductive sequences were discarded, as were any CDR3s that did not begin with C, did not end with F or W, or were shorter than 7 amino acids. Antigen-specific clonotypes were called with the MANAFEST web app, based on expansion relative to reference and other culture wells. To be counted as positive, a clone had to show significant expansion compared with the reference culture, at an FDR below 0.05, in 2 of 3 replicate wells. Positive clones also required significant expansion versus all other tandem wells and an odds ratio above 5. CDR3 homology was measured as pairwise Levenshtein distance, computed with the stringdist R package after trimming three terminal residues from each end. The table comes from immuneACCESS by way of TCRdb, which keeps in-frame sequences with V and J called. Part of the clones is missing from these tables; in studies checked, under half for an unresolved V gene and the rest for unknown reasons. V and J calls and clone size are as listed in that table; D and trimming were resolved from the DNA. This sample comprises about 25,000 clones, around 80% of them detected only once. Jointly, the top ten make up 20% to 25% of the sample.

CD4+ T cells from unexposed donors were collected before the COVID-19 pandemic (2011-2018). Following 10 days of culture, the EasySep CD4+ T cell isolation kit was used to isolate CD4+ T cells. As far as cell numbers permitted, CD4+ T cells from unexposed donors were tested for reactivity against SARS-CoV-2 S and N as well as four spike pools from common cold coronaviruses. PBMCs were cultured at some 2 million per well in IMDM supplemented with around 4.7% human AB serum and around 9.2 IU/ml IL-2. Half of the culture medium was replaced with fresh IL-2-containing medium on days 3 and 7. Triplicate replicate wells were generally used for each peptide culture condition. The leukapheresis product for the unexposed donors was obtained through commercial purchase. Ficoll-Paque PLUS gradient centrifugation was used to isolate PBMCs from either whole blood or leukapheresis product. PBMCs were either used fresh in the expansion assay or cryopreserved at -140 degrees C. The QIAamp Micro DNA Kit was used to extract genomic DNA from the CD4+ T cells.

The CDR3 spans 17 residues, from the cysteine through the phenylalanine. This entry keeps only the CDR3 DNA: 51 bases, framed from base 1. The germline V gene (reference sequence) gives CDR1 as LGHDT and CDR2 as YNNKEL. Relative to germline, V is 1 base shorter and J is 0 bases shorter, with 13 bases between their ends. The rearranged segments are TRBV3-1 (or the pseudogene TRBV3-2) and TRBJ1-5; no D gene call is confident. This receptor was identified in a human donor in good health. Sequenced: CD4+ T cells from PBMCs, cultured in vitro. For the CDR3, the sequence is CASSQGFGDFSNQPQHF. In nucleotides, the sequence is TGTGCCAGCAGCCAAGGATTCGGCGACTTTAGCAATCAGCCCCAGCATTTT.